A selection of T cell receptor beta chains follows, all from one sample in a study of cytomegalovirus exposure and HLA in healthy donors. TCRdb's table, derived via immunoSEQ multiplex PCR, lists solely in-frame clones and lacks some. The top ten hold 4.5% of the sample, which has approximately 77,000 clones, approximately 78% seen once. Sequencing input: PBMCs. These receptors were collected from a man aged 35-49 years in good health and CMV-seronegative. CDR3s include the opening cysteine and the closing phenylalanine or tryptophan. The D gene is left open where the match is weak. Clone sizes are given selectively: once, few, many, or a class where the clone is expanded.

clone size	V gene	D gene	J gene	CDR3 protein	CDR3 DNA
-	TRBV9	-	TRBJ2-5	CASSVGPIFQETQYF	TGTGCCAGCAGCGTAGGGCCGATTTTTCAAGAGACCCAGTACTTC
-	TRBV4-2	-	TRBJ2-1	CASSQEASASYNEQFF	TGTGCCAGCAGCCAAGAGGCTAGCGCCTCCTACAATGAGCAGTTCTTC
-	TRBV30	TRBD1	TRBJ2-1	CAWSFLPLGTGGSFF	TGTGCCTGGAGTTTCCTCCCCCTTGGGACAGGGGGCTCGTTCTTC
-	TRBV5-1	-	TRBJ2-1	CASSLASTASNEQFF	TGCGCCAGCAGCTTGGCTTCTACCGCGTCCAATGAGCAGTTCTTC
-	TRBV5-4	-	TRBJ2-7	CASSLETGVPHEQYF	TGTGCCAGCAGCTTGGAGACGGGAGTACCCCACGAGCAGTACTTC
-	TRBV28	-	TRBJ2-7	CASSLTQRYEQYF	TGTGCCAGCAGTCTAACCCAGCGGTACGAGCAGTACTTC
-	TRBV4-1	-	TRBJ1-1	CASSQPLDWEVGKNTEAFF	TGCGCCAGCAGCCAACCTTTGGATTGGGAGGTAGGGAAAAACACTGAAGCTTTCTTT
-	TRBV27	-	TRBJ1-4	CASRPTVATNEKLFF	TGTGCCAGCAGGCCGACAGTTGCAACTAATGAAAAACTGTTTTTT
-	TRBV7-3	-	TRBJ2-2	CASSLQGLDTGELFF	TGTGCCAGCAGCTTACAGGGGTTGGACACCGGGGAGCTGTTTTTT
-	TRBV7-2	TRBD2	TRBJ2-3	CASSLGLAGDTQYF	TGTGCCAGCAGCTTAGGGCTAGCGGGAGATACGCAGTATTTT
-	TRBV7-9	-	TRBJ1-3	CSSSSGENTIYF	TGTTCCAGCAGCTCGGGGGAGAACACCATATATTTT
-	TRBV2	TRBD2	TRBJ2-5	CASSEEGLGGYQETQYF	TGTGCCAGCAGTGAAGAAGGCTTGGGGGGGTACCAAGAGACCCAGTACTTC
-	TRBV6-6	-	TRBJ1-5	CASSILVDQPQHF	TGTGCCAGCAGTATCCTCGTTGATCAGCCCCAGCATTTT
-	TRBV30	-	TRBJ2-4	CAWSAGRLAKNIQYF	TGTGCCTGGAGTGCTGGCAGGCTAGCCAAAAACATTCAGTACTTC
few	TRBV28	TRBD1	TRBJ1-5	CASSLRDRNQPQHF	TGTGCCAGCAGTCTCCGGGACAGAAATCAGCCCCAGCATTTT
-	TRBV19	-	TRBJ2-7	CASSRRDLPYEQYF	TGTGCCAGTAGCAGGCGGGACCTCCCCTACGAGCAGTACTTC
few	TRBV5-1	TRBD1	TRBJ2-7	CASCTGGPGYEQYF	TGCGCCAGCTGCACAGGGGGCCCCGGGTACGAGCAGTACTTC